This T cell receptor beta chain originates from a study of cytomegalovirus exposure and HLA in healthy donors. The primer mix had 60 Vbeta and 13 Jbeta primers. Sequenced by immunoSEQ multiplex PCR; TCRdb stores in-frame clones only, minus some. In the table there are over 150,000 clones, 80% of which are singletons. The V gene's germline CDR1 is SGHVS and CDR2 FNYEAQ. The CDR3 spans 14 residues. Deletions cut 5 bases from V and 1 base from J, with 11 bases between. Specimen: PBMCs. The sequence was obtained from a woman in her forties or fifties in good health and CMV-seropositive. The chain uses TRBV7-6 and TRBJ1-1, with D tentatively TRBD1 (6 bases). The CDR3 spells CASSAATGNTEAFF. CDR3 coding DNA: TGTGCCAGCAGCGCGGCGACAGGGAACACTGAAGCTTTCTTT. The complete variable domain, with remaining parts taken from reference TRBV7-6 and TRBJ1-1, reads GAGVSQSPRYKVTKRGQDVALRCDPISGHVSLYWYRQALGQGPEFLTYFNYEAQQDKSGLPNDRFSAERPEGSISTLTIQRTEQRDSAMYRCASSAATGNTEAFFGQGTRLTVV.